What follows are 5 T cell receptor beta chains derived from one specimen sequenced in a study of cytomegalovirus exposure and HLA in healthy donors. PCR employed 60 Vbeta and 13 Jbeta primers. Sequencing was performed with immunoSEQ multiplex PCR; in TCRdb, only in-frame clones are kept and a portion is missing. The sample consists of some 140,000 clones, about 80% of them appearing once. Sample: PBMCs. Every receptor here comes from a young man in good health and CMV-seropositive.

This sequence joins TRBV19 and TRBJ2-2, with a tentative D call TRBD1 (6 bases). This CDR3 is built from 16 residues. V lost 5 bases to trimming and J lost 5 bases, with 18 bases between them. Germline-derived CDR1 and CDR2 are LNHDA and SQIVND (reference sequence). The chain's CDR3 is CASSRTGSTPTGELFF. The CDR3 DNA reads as TGTGCCAGTAGTCGTACAGGGTCGACGCCGACCGGGGAGCTGTTTTTT.

This chain joins TRBV28 and TRBJ1-1; TRBD1 is a possible D gene (5 bases). The CDR3 is 13 amino acids. Trimming pared 5 bases from V and 4 bases from J, leaving 11 bases between. Germline V gene sequence: CDR1 MDHEN, CDR2 SYDVKM. CDR3 sequence: CASSPSGGTEAFF. In DNA form, the CDR3 reads TGTGCCAGCAGTCCCTCGGGGGGCACTGAAGCTTTCTTT.

The chain has TRBV12-5 and TRBJ1-1, with TRBD1 matching 10 bases. Looked up from germline, CDR1 is LGHNT and CDR2 is FRNRAP. The CDR3 runs 14 residues. V shed 8 bases and J 4 bases; nucleotides not matched to a gene: 7. CDR3 region: CASSPGQGITEAFF. CDR3 coding DNA: TGTGCTAGTAGTCCGGGACAGGGGATCACTGAAGCTTTCTTT.

The chain is built from TRBV25-1 and TRBJ1-2; no firm D call. CDR3 length: 13 residues. The V end lost 10 bases, the J end lost 4 bases, and 16 bases lay between the germline ends. Germline V gene data show CDR1 as MGHDK and CDR2 as SYGVNS. Here the CDR3 reads CATEAEEGYGYTF. In DNA, the CDR3 is TGTGCCACCGAAGCAGAGGAGGGCTATGGCTACACCTTC.

This clone was found a few times. The V gene is TRBV15, the J gene TRBJ2-2, with 7 positions matching TRBD1. The V and J ends lost 2 bases and 7 bases, in that order; junction bases with no gene match: 4. Germline CDR1 and CDR2: LNHNV and YYDKDF (reference sequence). The CDR3 spans 14 residues. CDR3 in amino acids: CATSRRGQNGELFF. The DNA for the CDR3 is TGTGCCACCAGCAGAAGGGGGCAAAACGGGGAGCTGTTTTTT.